This TCR beta chain was profiled in a study of blood T cells in healthy people across ages. The use of a sample-barcoded 5' primer and a J-beta primer mix characterized a second PCR of 7 to 11 cycles. TCRdb re-analysed the 5' RACE reads in MiXCR, keeping a single row per CDR3 protein. Here the sample spans about 800,000 distinct CDR3 sequences, approximately 25% being singletons. This clonotype was detected only a few times. The ends were cut back, 5 bases at V and 3 bases at J, with 15 bases in the middle. The CDR3 runs to 15 residues. The germline gives CDR1 SGHAT, CDR2 FQDESV (reference sequence). The same data also went into a second study, on T cells of mothers and their children. That source notes: A few healthy Caucasian mothers and their six children donated. The authors used all extracted RNA for cDNA synthesis, at approximately 1.4 ug per 15 ul. M1S, a second-PCR primer, added sample barcodes and 2-4 random nucleotides.

This receptor was taken from a boy aged 5-17 years in good health. Material for sequencing was blood. This chain joins TRBV11-1 and TRBJ2-3; D is tentatively TRBD1 or TRBD2 (6 bases each). The chain's CDR3 is CASSLNRDWTDTQYF. DNA of the CDR3: TGTGCCAGCAGCCTAAACAGGGACTGGACAGATACGCAGTATTTT.